These 25 T cell receptor beta chains were sequenced from one sample in a study of T cell responses to AZD1222 COVID-19 vaccine. Data came from immunoSEQ multiplex PCR; TCRdb stores just in-frame clones and leaves some out. In the table there are about 85,000 clones, about nine tenths of which are singletons. This material consisted of peripheral blood, taken on day 0 of AZD1222 vaccination. The receptors stem from an adult in good health.

V gene TRBV7-8 combines with J gene TRBJ1-1; D is unresolved. CDR3 size: 14 residues. CDR1 is SGHVS, CDR2 FQNEAQ, per germline. Between the trimmed V and J ends, which lost 3 bases and 0 bases, there was a span of 8 bases. This chain's CDR3 is CASSFSAVNTEAFF. CDR3 DNA: TGTGCCAGCAGCTTTTCGGCGGTGAACACTGAAGCTTTCTTT. The whole variable domain, remainder taken from reference TRBV7-8 and TRBJ1-1, is GAGVSQSPRYKVAKRGQDVALRCDPISGHVSLFWYQQALGQGPEFLTYFQNEAQLDKSGLPSDRFFAERPEGSVSTLKIQRTQQEDSAVYLCASSFSAVNTEAFFGQGTRLTVV.

This sequence joins TRBV27 and TRBJ1-5; D is unclear. From germline, CDR1 is MNHEY and CDR2 SMNVEV (reference sequence). The CDR3 extends over 12 amino acids. V dropped 6 bases and J dropped 2 bases, with 5 bases sitting between them. CDR3 DNA: TGTGCCAGCAGGGAGGGCAATCAGCCCCAGCATTTT. Its translation is CASREGNQPQHF.

This clone was found once. The chain carries TRBV28 and TRBJ1-1, with D unclear. V was shortened by 4 bases and J by 6 bases, with 12 bases between the two germline ends. There are 13 residues in the CDR3. Germline assignment: CDR1 MDHEN and CDR2 SYDVKM. The CDR3 sequence is CASSSIPRAEAFF. CDR3 DNA sequence: TGTGCCAGCAGTTCTATCCCGAGGGCTGAAGCTTTCTTT.

The rearrangement uses TRBV4-2 and TRBJ1-6; TRBD1 might be the D (6 bases). Germline lookup yields CDR1 LGHNA and CDR2 YNFKEQ. The CDR3 runs to 15 residues. V lost 3 bases, J lost 8 bases, and 14 bases lay in between. The CDR3 protein is CASSQDRDTHSPLHF. CDR3 bases: TGTGCCAGCAGCCAGGACCGGGACACTCATTCACCCCTCCACTTT.

This clone was observed once. V and J are TRBV10-3 and TRBJ1-1; the D gene is possibly TRBD1 (6 bases). The CDR3 consists of 13 residues. Germline values: CDR1 ENHRY, CDR2 SYGVKD. Trimming pared 10 bases from V and 1 base from J, leaving 13 bases between. CDR3 DNA sequence: TGTGCCACCCGGACAGAAACGAACACTGAAGCTTTCTTT. This translates into CATRTETNTEAFF.

V is TRBV12-3 or TRBV12-4 and J is TRBJ2-3; D remains ambiguous. The V and J ends lost 4 bases and 3 bases respectively, with 8 bases between them. The CDR3 length is 13 residues. The CDR3 protein is CASSSTGTDTQYF. The CDR3 coding sequence is TGTGCCAGCAGTTCGACTGGGACAGATACGCAGTATTTT.

J is TRBJ1-2 and V is TRBV14; TRBD1 is a possible D gene (5 bases). The CDR3 runs to 13 residues. Germline assignment: CDR1 SGHDN and CDR2 FVKESK. V dropped 4 bases and J dropped 8 bases, with 14 bases sitting between them. The CDR3 DNA reads TGTGCCAGCAGCCTTATAGGAGGGGACGGCTACACCTTC. As protein: CASSLIGGDGYTF.

The rearrangement links TRBV5-1 to TRBJ2-3; 11 bases map to TRBD2. In germline, CDR1 is SGHRS, CDR2 YFSETQ. Trimming at V came to 3 bases and at J to 0 bases, leaving 3 bases not matched to a gene. The CDR3 is made up of 16 amino acids. This chain's CDR3 is CASSWTSGSSTDTQYF. In DNA, the CDR3 is TGCGCCAGCAGCTGGACTAGCGGGTCTAGCACAGATACGCAGTATTTT.

The chain links TRBV6-5 to TRBJ2-2; D ambiguous. In germline, CDR1 is MNHEY, CDR2 SVGAGI. The V end lost 0 bases, the J end lost 3 bases, and 5 bases lay between the germline ends. This CDR3 has 14 amino acids. CDR3 in amino acids: CASSYSSDTGELFF. In DNA, the CDR3 is TGTGCCAGCAGTTACTCGAGTGACACCGGGGAGCTGTTTTTT.

At least ten counts were recorded for this clone. The V call is TRBV11-2, the J call TRBJ1-1; D not certain. V was cut by 2 bases and J by 5 bases, with 9 bases left in between. The CDR3 loop spans 13 amino acids. The germline CDR1 and CDR2 sequences are SGHAT and FQNNGV. CDR3 nucleotide sequence: TGTGCCAGCAGCTTATTTTGGGAAACTGAAGCTTTCTTT. Amino acids: CASSLFWETEAFF. Variable domain in full (rest from reference TRBV11-2 and TRBJ1-1): EAGVAQSPRYKIIEKRQSVAFWCNPISGHATLYWYQQILGQGPKLLIQFQNNGVVDDSQLPKDRFSAERLKGVDSTLKIQPAKLEDSAVYLCASSLFWETEAFFGQGTRLTVV.

This sequence joins TRBV4-1 and TRBJ1-2; D not certain. Looked up from germline, CDR1 is MGHRA and CDR2 is YSYEKL. CDR3 length: 18 residues. Trimming pared 1 base from V and 6 bases from J, leaving 24 bases between. The CDR3 DNA follows: TGCGCCAGCAGCCAAGTCGGAGGCGGTTTAGGTTCTCGCGATGGCTACACCTTC. This translates into CASSQVGGGLGSRDGYTF.

This chain joins TRBV6-5 and TRBJ1-6; 10 bases line up with TRBD1. V trimming: 5 bases; J trimming: 10 bases; junction bases outside the gene matches: 8. Germline V CDR1 and CDR2: MNHEY, SVGAGI. The CDR3 contains 15 residues. As DNA, the CDR3 is TGTGCCAGCAGTCTGCTGGACAGGGGGAGGTCACCCCTCCACTTT. It codes for CASSLLDRGRSPLHF.

The CDR3 sequence is CASSFNRVATDTQYF. CDR3 nucleotide sequence: TGTGCCAGCAGCTTCAACAGGGTGGCCACAGATACGCAGTATTTT. The rearrangement joins TRBV7-8 to TRBJ2-3; D might be TRBD1 (6 bases). The CDR3 has 15 residues. V was cut by 3 bases and J by 2 bases, with 12 bases left in between. Germline CDR1 is SGHVS and CDR2 is FQNEAQ.

This chain uses TRBV5-4 with TRBJ1-1; D unclear. V was clipped by 0 bases and J by 4 bases, with 13 bases between them. The germline gives CDR1 SGHNT, CDR2 YYREEE (reference sequence). The CDR3 has 15 amino acids. DNA for the CDR3: TGTGCCAGCAGCTTGGCCGGGGTATTGAGCACTGAAGCTTTCTTT. It codes for CASSLAGVLSTEAFF. The whole variable domain, remainder taken from reference TRBV5-4 and TRBJ1-1, is ETGVTQSPTHLIKTRGQQVTLRCSSQSGHNTVSWYQQALGQGPQFIFQYYREEENGRGNFPPRFSGLQFPNYSSELNVNALELDDSALYLCASSLAGVLSTEAFFGQGTRLTVV.

V usage is TRBV7-9 and J usage is TRBJ1-1, with a weak D call TRBD1 (6 bases). Deletions cut 6 bases from V and 5 bases from J, with 16 bases between. CDR1 is SEHNR, CDR2 FQNEAQ, per germline (reference sequence). This CDR3 has 14 amino acids. CDR3 residues: CASRATGRRTEAFF. CDR3 coding DNA: TGTGCCAGCAGGGCGACAGGCAGACGGACTGAAGCTTTCTTT.

The chain links TRBV5-4 to TRBJ2-7; possible D gene TRBD1, 6 bases. Germline CDR1 and CDR2: SGHNT and YYREEE (reference sequence). The CDR3 has 15 residues. V was shortened by 4 bases and J by 5 bases, with 19 bases between the two germline ends. CDR3 region: CASSPNGGRAHEQYF. The DNA for the CDR3 is TGTGCCAGCAGCCCGAATGGGGGCAGGGCGCACGAGCAGTACTTC.

The rearrangement uses TRBV19 and TRBJ2-1; D perhaps matches TRBD1 (5 bases). CDR3 length: 15 amino acids. The germline V gene has CDR1 LNHDA and CDR2 SQIVND (reference sequence). Trimming shortened V by 5 bases and J by 2 bases, and 13 bases separated the two germline ends. The CDR3 DNA is TGTGCCAGTAGTTTAGGGGTAGGGGCCTACAATGAGCAGTTCTTC. Translation: CASSLGVGAYNEQFF.

This clone was seen a few times. The rearrangement joins TRBV7-2 to TRBJ1-5; the D is unclear. The CDR3 is 14 residues long. CDR1 is SGHTA and CDR2 is FQGNSA in the germline V gene. V was shortened by 8 bases and J by 2 bases, with 13 bases between the two germline ends. The DNA of the CDR3 is TGTGCCAGCTCTGGCCAGGTTGGCAATCAGCCCCAGCATTTT. It translates to CASSGQVGNQPQHF.

The chain is built from TRBV5-1 and TRBJ1-2; D unresolved. CDR3 length equals 15 residues. Germline V CDR1 and CDR2: SGHRS, YFSETQ. Trimming pared 0 bases from V and 3 bases from J, leaving 12 bases between. CDR3 nucleotides: TGCGCCAGCAGCTTGGATTCGCCGGAACACTATGGCTACACCTTC. This encodes CASSLDSPEHYGYTF.

This clone was recorded only once. The chain combines TRBV12-3 or TRBV12-4 with TRBJ1-1; the D gene is possibly TRBD1 (5 bases). Trimming cost V 5 bases and J 8 bases, with 15 bases left between them. The CDR3 runs 13 residues. The CDR3 DNA is TGTGCCAGCAGTCCAACGGGGGAACTCGAAGCTTTCTTT. It is translated as CASSPTGELEAFF.

The chain combines TRBV4-1 with TRBJ1-1; 11 bases map to TRBD1. Unmatched junction bases numbered 10, after V lost 2 bases and J lost 2 bases. In germline, CDR1 is MGHRA, CDR2 YSYEKL. There are 18 residues in the CDR3. For the CDR3, the DNA is TGCGCCAGCAGCCAACGAACCGGGACAGGGGGTTTTAACACTGAAGCTTTCTTT. Encoded protein: CASSQRTGTGGFNTEAFF.

The CDR3 protein is CASTPGGGTDTQYF. The CDR3 region has the DNA TGTGCCAGTACTCCCGGAGGGGGGACAGATACGCAGTATTTT. This chain connects TRBV19 to TRBJ2-3; the D call may be TRBD1 or TRBD2 (6 bases each). CDR3 size: 14 residues. The V gene's germline CDR1 is LNHDA and CDR2 SQIVND (reference sequence). V shed 7 bases and J shed 3 bases, with 14 bases lying between them.

The V gene is TRBV7-9, the J gene TRBJ2-1; D possibly corresponds to TRBD2 (6 bases). Per germline, CDR1 SEHNR and CDR2 FQNEAQ (reference sequence). Trimming stripped 1 base from V and 0 bases from J, with 16 bases between. This CDR3 is 18 amino acids long. CDR3 nucleotides: TGTGCCAGCAGCTTAGGACCCCAGCGGGCCCGCTCCTACAATGAGCAGTTCTTC. This sequence encodes CASSLGPQRARSYNEQFF.

This chain joins TRBV29-1 and TRBJ1-2; D remains ambiguous. CDR3 length: 13 residues. CDR1 is SQVTM and CDR2 is ANQGSEA in the germline V gene. V gave up 0 bases and J gave up 8 bases, with 13 bases separating them. In nucleotides, the CDR3 is TGCAGCGTTGAAGATCGGGCGTACGGCGGCTACACCTTC. Protein sequence: CSVEDRAYGGYTF.

The chain recombines TRBV6-5 with TRBJ1-2; weak D call: TRBD1 (5 bases). CDR1 MNHEY and CDR2 SVGAGI come from the germline V gene. The CDR3 length is 15 residues. Trimming took off 0 bases at V and 5 bases at J, with 13 bases between the two ends. The CDR3 sequence is CASSYSIPGDYGYTF. The CDR3 DNA follows: TGTGCCAGCAGTTACTCGATCCCGGGGGATTATGGCTACACCTTC.